This T cell receptor beta chain was found in a study of blood T cell repertoires in COVID-19. This table comes from immunoSEQ multiplex PCR, and its TCRdb copy is limited to in-frame clones, with some not included. The sample holds about 140,000 clones; approximately 80% are singletons and the top ten take roughly 4.9%. The length of the CDR3 is 14 residues. V lost 0 bases to trimming and J lost 4 bases, with 10 bases between them. CDR1 SGHRS and CDR2 YFSETQ come from the germline V gene. This clonotype was obtained from a man aged 65 to 79 who had been exposed to COVID-19. The sequenced sample was PBMCs or T cells enriched from blood (not recorded which). The gene calls are TRBV5-1 and TRBJ1-1; TRBD1 is a possible D gene (6 bases). The CDR3 protein is CASSLGTALTEAFF. For the CDR3, the DNA is TGCGCCAGCAGCTTGGGGACAGCACTCACTGAAGCTTTCTTT. The full variable domain, completed using reference TRBV5-1 and TRBJ1-1, is KAGVTQTPRYLIKTRGQQVTLSCSPISGHRSVSWYQQTPGQGLQFLFEYFSETQRNKGNFPGRFSGRQFSNSRSEMNVSTLELGDSALYLCASSLGTALTEAFFGQGTRLTVV.